Below, 32 T cell receptor beta chains from the same sample are listed, as sequenced in a study of T-cell reconstitution after alpha-beta-depleted transplantation in children. This sample's TCRbeta library carried unique molecular identifier barcodes. TCRdb itself ran the PCR reads through MiXCR, one entry per CDR3 protein. In the table there are fewer than 550,000 distinct CDR3 sequences, about 11% of which are singletons. This specimen was PBMCs from the stem cell graft donor, taken from the stem cell graft. These receptors came from a human donor who donated a stem cell graft to a child with acute myeloid leukemia.

This clonotype was seen at least ten times. V and J are TRBV6-2 or TRBV6-3 and TRBJ1-5, with 12 positions matching TRBD1. This CDR3 spans 19 amino acids. Unmatched junction bases numbered 12, after V lost 5 bases and J lost 1 base. Germline V gives CDR1 MNHEY, CDR2 SVGEGT. The CDR3, as DNA: TGTGCCAGCAGTCACTACGTGGGGACAGGGGGCTTCAGCAATCAGCCCCAGCATTTT. Protein: CASSHYVGTGGFSNQPQHF.

This clonotype has just a few counts. One end of the junction is discordant with germline, which a read error may explain. V and J are TRBV7-7 and TRBJ2-1; D is perhaps TRBD2 (5 bases). This CDR3 comprises 14 residues. Germline CDR1 and CDR2: SSHAT and FNYEAQ (reference sequence). CDR3 DNA sequence: TGTGCTAGCAGCCCGGAGGAGACCTACAATGAGCAGTTCTTC. Amino acids: CASSPEETYNEQFF.

V usage is TRBV20-1 and J usage is TRBJ2-7; D may correspond to TRBD1 or TRBD2 (6 bases each). CDR3 length: 13 amino acids. Per the germline V gene, CDR1 is DFQATT and CDR2 is SNEGSKA (reference sequence). The V end was cut by 6 bases, the J end by 7 bases, with 19 bases between. CDR3 sequence reads: CSATGPWGAEQYF. DNA of the CDR3: TGCAGTGCAACCGGGCCATGGGGGGCGGAGCAGTACTTC.

This clonotype was observed a handful of times. The genes are TRBV4-1 and TRBJ2-4; D is tentatively TRBD1 or TRBD2 (6 bases each). V lost 6 bases to trimming and J lost 5 bases, with 17 bases between them. There are 15 residues in the CDR3. Germline V gene sequence: CDR1 MGHRA, CDR2 YSYEKL. CDR3 nucleotides: TGCGCCAGCAGACAGGGACCTGGAGGGGAAAACATTCAGTACTTC. It encodes CASRQGPGGENIQYF.

This clonotype has ten or more counts. This chain uses TRBV12-3 or TRBV12-4 with TRBJ2-7; D possibly corresponds to TRBD1 (6 bases). V lost 5 bases and J lost 6, with 8 bases in between. The CDR3 length is 11 residues. DNA of the CDR3: TGTGCCAGCAGTCCCAGGGGCGAGCAGTACTTC. The encoded protein is CASSPRGEQYF.

V is TRBV20-1 and J is TRBJ2-2, with 11 bases that match TRBD2. In germline, CDR1 is DFQATT, CDR2 SNEGSKA (reference sequence). The CDR3 covers 17 residues. V dropped 2 bases and J dropped 4; count of bases not matched to a gene: 9. CDR3 coding DNA: TGCAGTGCTAGACTCAACCGACTAGCGGGAACCACCGGGGAGCTGTTTTTT. Translation: CSARLNRLAGTTGELFF.

The J gene is TRBJ2-3, the V gene TRBV6-2 or TRBV6-3; a weak D match, TRBD2 (6 bases). V dropped 6 bases and J dropped 2 bases, with 12 bases sitting between them. Germline CDR1 reads MNHEY; CDR2 reads SVGEGT. The CDR3 loop spans 14 amino acids. The CDR3 reads CASRRDSPTDTQYF. The CDR3 nucleotides read TGTGCCAGCAGACGGGACTCGCCCACAGATACGCAGTATTTT.

V gene TRBV27 combines with J gene TRBJ2-7, with 9 bases lining up with TRBD1. With 6 bases clipped from V and 2 bases from J, the junction kept 5 bases outside the gene matches. In germline, CDR1 is MNHEY, CDR2 SMNVEV (reference sequence). This CDR3 has 14 residues. CDR3: CASRRGQGPYEQYF. In DNA, the CDR3 is TGTGCCAGCAGAAGAGGACAGGGGCCCTACGAGCAGTACTTC.

CDR3 DNA: TGTGCCACCAGCAGTAACGCCGGGACAGCCAATCAGCCCCAGCATTTT. It encodes CATSSNAGTANQPQHF. The V and J genes are TRBV15 and TRBJ1-5; 7 positions agree with TRBD1. V lost 3 bases to trimming and J lost 3 bases; unmatched junction nucleotides: 8. Germline V gene data show CDR1 as LNHNV and CDR2 as YYDKDF (reference sequence). The CDR3 is 16 residues long.

Details on this clonotype: One end of the junction varies from germline; a read error may be responsible. The chain has TRBV29-1 and TRBJ2-2; no firm D call. The CDR3 length is 15 residues. Per germline, CDR1 SQVTM and CDR2 ANQGSEA. CDR3 residues: CSVAPYSANTRELFF. DNA for the CDR3: TGCAGCGTTGCCCCCTACTCCGCGAACACCCGGGAGCTGTTTTTT.

The V and J genes are TRBV10-3 and TRBJ2-7, with 10 bases that match TRBD1. Germline CDR1 is ENHRY and CDR2 is SYGVKD. Germline trimming cut 5 bases from V and 4 bases from J; bases unmatched to any gene: 5. This CDR3 is built from 14 residues. The CDR3 DNA is TGTGCCATCAGTTCCGGACAGGGGGATTACGAGCAGTACTTC. Amino acids: CAISSGQGDYEQYF.

This clonotype has just a few counts. The chain uses TRBV7-2 and TRBJ2-5; a possible D gene is TRBD2 (5 bases). Germline assignment: CDR1 SGHTA and CDR2 FQGNSA. V was trimmed by 5 bases and J by 5 bases, leaving 18 bases between them. The CDR3 spans 15 residues. The CDR3, as DNA: TGTGCCAGCAGCCCCGGACGGGGAGCATCGGAGACCCAGTACTTC. Protein product: CASSPGRGASETQYF.

This clonotype showed up just a few times. V usage is TRBV7-2 and J usage is TRBJ1-4; 7 bases map to TRBD1. The length of the CDR3 is 12 residues. The junction had 3 bases not matched to a gene; V was cut back by 4 bases and J by 10 bases. Germline loops: CDR1 SGHTA, CDR2 FQGNSA. As DNA, the CDR3 is TGTGCCAGCAGCTCAGACAGGGCAAAACTGTTTTTT. Translating it yields CASSSDRAKLFF.

There are many counts of this clonotype. The chain has TRBV5-1 and TRBJ2-5; 8 bases agree with TRBD1. V shed 3 bases and J 4 bases; nucleotides not matched to a gene: 2. The CDR3 loop spans 13 amino acids. The germline V gene has CDR1 SGHRS and CDR2 YFSETQ. CDR3 in DNA: TGCGCCAGCAGCTCAGGACAGGGAGAGACCCAGTACTTC. Its protein is CASSSGQGETQYF.

The CDR3 loop reads CSASSAGVMDEQFF. CDR3 sequence (DNA): TGCAGTGCTAGTTCCGCGGGAGTCATGGATGAGCAGTTCTTC. The rearrangement uses TRBV20-1 and TRBJ2-1, with TRBD2 matching over 7 bases. Germline V gene lookup returns CDR1 DFQATT and CDR2 SNEGSKA (reference sequence). The CDR3 spans 14 residues. V was pared by 3 bases and J by 8 bases, with 10 bases of the junction left unmatched.

J is TRBJ2-5 and V is TRBV7-9; 10 positions match TRBD2. The J segment lost 5 bases and the V segment lost 5 bases, leaving 8 bases of the junction unmatched. Germline V gene sequence: CDR1 SEHNR, CDR2 FQNEAQ (reference sequence). This CDR3 is built from 15 residues. CDR3 amino acids: CASSPRAGGIETQYF. DNA of the CDR3: TGTGCCAGCAGCCCCCGAGCGGGAGGGATCGAGACCCAGTACTTC.

The chain uses TRBV7-2 and TRBJ1-1, with a possible D match to TRBD1 (5 bases). The germline gives CDR1 SGHTA, CDR2 FQGNSA. The CDR3 spans 15 residues. Trimming shortened V by 1 base and J by 3 bases, and 12 bases separated the two germline ends. The CDR3 DNA sequence: TGTGCCAGCAGCTTAGACCGGGGGGTAGACACTGAAGCTTTCTTT. Encoded protein: CASSLDRGVDTEAFF.

J is TRBJ2-1 and V is TRBV20-1, with D possibly matching TRBD1 (5 bases). V lost 0 bases and J 7 bases, leaving 13 bases between the germline ends. The CDR3 is 14 residues long. The germline V gene encodes CDR1 DFQATT and CDR2 SNEGSKA (reference sequence). The CDR3 loop is CSARDPREPNEQFF. For the CDR3, the DNA is TGCAGTGCTAGAGATCCCAGGGAACCTAATGAGCAGTTCTTC.

This clonotype was recorded a few times. The gene calls are TRBV11-2 and TRBJ2-4; D remains ambiguous. V gave up 8 bases and J gave up 0 bases, with 11 bases separating them. The CDR3 is 14 amino acids. Germline V gene sequence: CDR1 SGHAT, CDR2 FQNNGV. The CDR3 DNA is TGTGCCAGCTCCTCTGCGGTAGCCAAAAACATTCAGTACTTC. Translation: CASSSAVAKNIQYF.

This clonotype occurred a few times. The genes are TRBV20-1 and TRBJ2-3; 11 bases align to TRBD2. With 2 bases clipped from V and 1 base from J, the junction kept 8 bases outside the gene matches. The CDR3 is 17 amino acids. CDR1 and CDR2 (germline): DFQATT, SNEGSKA (reference sequence). CDR3 coding DNA: TGCAGTGCTAGATCCCCCCTAGCGGGGGGACGCACAGATACGCAGTATTTT. Protein sequence: CSARSPLAGGRTDTQYF.

This clonotype was seen more than once but under ten times. The genes are TRBV7-2 and TRBJ2-5; D possibly corresponds to TRBD2 (6 bases). There are 14 residues in the CDR3. CDR1 is SGHTA, CDR2 FQGNSA, per germline. Trimming cost V 3 bases and J 0 bases, with 8 bases left between them. The CDR3 sequence is CASSLGDYQETQYF. In nucleotides, the CDR3 is TGTGCCAGCAGCTTGGGGGACTACCAAGAGACCCAGTACTTC.

This clonotype was detected a few times. The V and J genes are TRBV20-1 and TRBJ1-6, with D hard to call. The CDR3 runs to 17 residues. Germline-derived CDR1 and CDR2 are DFQATT and SNEGSKA (reference sequence). V lost 0 bases and J 8 bases, leaving 20 bases between the germline ends. The chain's CDR3 is CSARDGPPRIQYSPLHF. The CDR3 coding sequence is TGCAGTGCTAGAGATGGGCCCCCCAGGATACAATATTCACCCCTCCACTTT.

The rearrangement joins TRBV20-1 to TRBJ2-5; 11 bases are shared with TRBD2. The V segment lost 5 bases and the J segment 4 bases; nucleotides outside the gene matches: 6. The CDR3 has 14 residues. CDR1 and CDR2 (germline): DFQATT, SNEGSKA (reference sequence). The CDR3 nucleotides are TGCAGTGCTGTTAGCGGGGGGGCGCGAGAGACCCAGTACTTC. This codes for CSAVSGGARETQYF.

This clonotype came up a few times. V and J are TRBV12-3 or TRBV12-4 and TRBJ2-5; tentative D call: TRBD2 (5 bases). The V end was cut by 7 bases, the J end by 5 bases, with 11 bases between. This CDR3 comprises 12 residues. The CDR3 bases are TGTGCCAGCAACCGGGGTGGGGAGACCCAGTACTTC. Residues: CASNRGGETQYF.

V usage is TRBV18 and J usage is TRBJ2-7; D is uncertain. CDR3 length: 12 residues. V lost 2 bases and J 5 bases, leaving 7 bases between the germline ends. The germline gives CDR1 KGHSH, CDR2 LQKENI. In DNA, the CDR3 is TGTGCCAGCTCACCAGGGGTCAACGAGCAGTACTTC. As protein: CASSPGVNEQYF.

The chain uses TRBV15 and TRBJ1-2; unclear D gene. The V gene's germline CDR1 is LNHNV and CDR2 YYDKDF (reference sequence). V gave up 3 bases and J gave up 0 bases, with 5 bases separating them. The CDR3 is 13 amino acids. This CDR3 is CATSSTANYGYTF. The CDR3 nucleotides read TGTGCCACCAGCAGTACAGCTAACTATGGCTACACCTTC.

There are a few counts of this clonotype. The chain joins TRBV15 to TRBJ2-2; D unresolved. The CDR3 covers 16 residues. Trimming shortened V by 3 bases and J by 1 base, and 12 bases separated the two germline ends. Germline loops: CDR1 LNHNV, CDR2 YYDKDF (reference sequence). DNA for the CDR3: TGTGCCACCAGCAGCAGGACCTGGGGGAACACCGGGGAGCTGTTTTTT. Residues: CATSSRTWGNTGELFF.

The V and J genes are TRBV3-1 and TRBJ2-1, with D possibly being TRBD1 (5 bases). The CDR3 is 21 residues long. CDR1 is LGHDT and CDR2 is YNNKEL in the germline V gene (reference sequence). V lost 5 bases and J 0 bases, leaving 29 bases between the germline ends. The CDR3 loop reads CASSAAIPGQVVWRSYNEQFF. DNA of the CDR3: TGTGCCAGCAGCGCTGCCATACCTGGACAAGTTGTATGGCGCTCCTACAATGAGCAGTTCTTC.

The V gene is TRBV6-5, the J gene TRBJ1-1; no clear D gene. The CDR3 loop spans 13 amino acids. Trimming cost V 0 bases and J 4 bases, with 6 bases left between them. The germline V gene has CDR1 MNHEY and CDR2 SVGAGI. In DNA form, the CDR3 reads TGTGCCAGCAGTTACTCGGGGAGCACTGAAGCTTTCTTT. Its protein product is CASSYSGSTEAFF.

This clonotype has just a few counts. The genes are TRBV4-1 and TRBJ2-2, with TRBD1 as a possible D gene (6 bases). The CDR3 consists of 16 residues. V was clipped by 1 base and J by 4 bases, with 13 bases between them. Germline values: CDR1 MGHRA, CDR2 YSYEKL. For the CDR3, the DNA is TGCGCCAGCAGCCAAGGAGATCGCAGGGGCACCGGGGAGCTGTTTTTT. It translates to CASSQGDRRGTGELFF.

J is TRBJ2-1 and V is TRBV2; D possibly matches TRBD1 or TRBD2 (5 bases each). This CDR3 has 15 residues. Trimming pared 4 bases from V and 7 bases from J, leaving 17 bases between. The germline gives CDR1 SNHLY, CDR2 FYNNEI. DNA of the CDR3: TGTGCCAGCAGTGGCACCGGGGCTACGAGGAATGAGCAGTTCTTC. It encodes CASSGTGATRNEQFF.

At least ten counts were recorded for this clonotype. The gene calls are TRBV5-1 and TRBJ2-1, with D perhaps TRBD1 (6 bases). V lost 5 bases and J 0 bases, leaving 12 bases between the germline ends. The germline CDR1 and CDR2 sequences are SGHRS and YFSETQ. This CDR3 has 15 amino acids. The CDR3 region is CASSEGQSSYNEQFF. In DNA, the CDR3 is TGCGCCAGCAGTGAAGGACAGAGCTCCTACAATGAGCAGTTCTTC.